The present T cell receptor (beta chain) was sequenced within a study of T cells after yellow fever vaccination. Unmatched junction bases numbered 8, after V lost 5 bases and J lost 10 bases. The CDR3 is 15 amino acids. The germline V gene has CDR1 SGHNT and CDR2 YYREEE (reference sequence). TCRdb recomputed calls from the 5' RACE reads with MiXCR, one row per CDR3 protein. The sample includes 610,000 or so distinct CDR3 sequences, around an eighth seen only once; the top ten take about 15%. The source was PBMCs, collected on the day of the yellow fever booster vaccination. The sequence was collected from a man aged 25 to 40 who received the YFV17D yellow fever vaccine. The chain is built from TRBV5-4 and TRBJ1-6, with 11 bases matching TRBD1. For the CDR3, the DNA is TGTGCCAGCAGTTCCCGGACAGGGGGCGTCTCACCCCTCCACTTT. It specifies CASSSRTGGVSPLHF.